This T cell receptor (beta chain) was captured by sequencing in a study of beta chain features in type 1 diabetes. Reverse transcribing all isolated RNA meant expressed TCRB transcripts were sequenced. Clones were sequenced by immunoSEQ multiplex PCR, and TCRdb holds only the in-frame ones, with some missing. Among more than 150,000 clones listed, roughly an eighth were seen once. Trimming stripped 4 bases from V and 2 bases from J, with 12 bases between. Looked up from germline, CDR1 is MNHEY and CDR2 is SMNVEV (reference sequence). This CDR3 is 15 amino acids long. The clonotype originates from a woman under 30 in good health. Material: central memory CD4+ T cells from blood. The genes are TRBV27 and TRBJ2-1; maybe TRBD2 (6 bases). CDR3 in DNA: TGTGCCAGCAGTTCATCGGGACTCCCCTACAATGAGCAGTTCTTC. Its protein product is CASSSSGLPYNEQFF.